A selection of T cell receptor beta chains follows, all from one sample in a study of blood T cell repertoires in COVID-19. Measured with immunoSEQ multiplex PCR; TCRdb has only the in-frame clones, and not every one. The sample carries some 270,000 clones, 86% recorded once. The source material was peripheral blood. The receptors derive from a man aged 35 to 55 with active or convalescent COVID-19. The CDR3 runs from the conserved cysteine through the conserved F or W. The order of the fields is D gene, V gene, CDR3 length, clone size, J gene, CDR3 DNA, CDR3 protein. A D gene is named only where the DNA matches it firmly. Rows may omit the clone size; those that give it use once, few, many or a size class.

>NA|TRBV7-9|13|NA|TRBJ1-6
TGTGCCAGCAGCCCCGACAGATCTTCACCCCTCCACTTT
CASSPDRSSPLHF
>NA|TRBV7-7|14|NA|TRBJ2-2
TGTGCCAGCAGCTCCGGGAGCATGACCGGGGAGCTGTTTTTT
CASSSGSMTGELFF
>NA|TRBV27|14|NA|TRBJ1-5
TGTGCCAGCAGTTTCCCGGGGGGGCATCAGCCCCAGCATTTT
CASSFPGGHQPQHF
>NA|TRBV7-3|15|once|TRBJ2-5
TGTGCCAGCAGCTTAGGTTCCGGGTCCCAAGAGACCCAGTACTTC
CASSLGSGSQETQYF
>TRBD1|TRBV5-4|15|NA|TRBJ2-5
TGTGCCAGCAGCGGCCGGGACAGAAATCAAGAGACCCAGTACTTC
CASSGRDRNQETQYF
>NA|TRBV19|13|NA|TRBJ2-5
TGTGCCAGTAGTATCCAGAACCAAGAGACCCAGTACTTC
CASSIQNQETQYF
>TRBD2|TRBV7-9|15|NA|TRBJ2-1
TGTGCCAGCAGCCCAGGACTAGCGGGAGCGTCTGAGCAGTTCTTC
CASSPGLAGASEQFF
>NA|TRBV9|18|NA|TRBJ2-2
TGTGCCAGCAGCGTAGGAGGCAGCCCTCGCATTAACACCGGGGAGCTGTTTTTT
CASSVGGSPRINTGELFF
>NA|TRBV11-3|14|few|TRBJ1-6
TGTGCCAGCAGCTTAGGTCAGGGTAATTCACCCCTCCACTTT
CASSLGQGNSPLHF
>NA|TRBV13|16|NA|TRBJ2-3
TGTGCCAGCAGCTTACGGGCGGGACCTAGCACAGATACGCAGTATTTT
CASSLRAGPSTDTQYF
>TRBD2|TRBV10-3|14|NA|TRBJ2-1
TGTGCCATCAGTGACCGTAGCGGGAGTGGTGAGCAGTTCTTC
CAISDRSGSGEQFF
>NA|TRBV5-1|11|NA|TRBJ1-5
TGCGCCAGCACCCCGTATCAGCCCCAGCATTTT
CASTPYQPQHF
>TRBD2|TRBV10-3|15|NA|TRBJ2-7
TGTGCCATCAGGGAGGAAGCGGGAGTCTCATACGAGCAGTACTTC
CAIREEAGVSYEQYF
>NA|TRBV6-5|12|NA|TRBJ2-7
TGTGCCAGCGAAAAACAGGGCTACGAGCAGTACTTC
CASEKQGYEQYF
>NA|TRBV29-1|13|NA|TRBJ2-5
TGCAGCGTTGCCGGGGACAACGAAGAGACCCAGTACTTC
CSVAGDNEETQYF
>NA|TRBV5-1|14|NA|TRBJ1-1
TGCGCCAGCAGCCTGGGAGGGTCGGACACTGAAGCTTTCTTT
CASSLGGSDTEAFF
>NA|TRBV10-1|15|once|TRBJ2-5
TGCGCCAGCAGTGAGCCCTACCCGTACCAAGAGACCCAGTACTTC
CASSEPYPYQETQYF
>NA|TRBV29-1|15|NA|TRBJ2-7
TGCAGCGTTGAAGAAGCCGGGACAACCGTCTACGAGCAGTACTTC
CSVEEAGTTVYEQYF
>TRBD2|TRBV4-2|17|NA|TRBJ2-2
TGTGCCAGCAGCCAAGGACTAGCGGGAGGGGGCACCGGGGAGCTGTTTTTT
CASSQGLAGGGTGELFF
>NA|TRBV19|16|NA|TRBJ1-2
TGTGCCAGTAGTTCCCGAACCAGGGGTGGAAACTATGGCTACACCTTC
CASSSRTRGGNYGYTF
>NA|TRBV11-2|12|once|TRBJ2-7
TGTGCCAGCAGCCGAGGGACCTACGAGCAGTACTTC
CASSRGTYEQYF
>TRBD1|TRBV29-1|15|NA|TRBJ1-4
TGCAGCGTTGAAGACCGGGACAGGGGTAGTGAAAAACTGTTTTTT
CSVEDRDRGSEKLFF
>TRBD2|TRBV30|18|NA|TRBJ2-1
TGTGCAACAAAAAGTAGCGGGAGGCCCAAAAGGACGGACAATGAGCAGTTCTTC
CATKSSGRPKRTDNEQFF
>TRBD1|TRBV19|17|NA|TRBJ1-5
TGTGCCAGTAGTAGCCGGGGTACAGGGGGAGGCAATCAGCCCCAGCATTTT
CASSSRGTGGGNQPQHF
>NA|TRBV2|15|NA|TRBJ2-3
TGTGCCAGCAACGACCGGGAGAGGAATACAGATACGCAGTATTTT
CASNDRERNTDTQYF
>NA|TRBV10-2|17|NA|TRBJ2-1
TGCGCCAGCAGATTCCCCGGGAGCCAAGGGTTTTACAATGAGCAGTTCTTC
CASRFPGSQGFYNEQFF
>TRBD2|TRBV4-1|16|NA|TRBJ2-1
TGCGCCAGCAGCCAAGTCACTAGCGGGAACCGCGGTGAGCAGTTCTTC
CASSQVTSGNRGEQFF
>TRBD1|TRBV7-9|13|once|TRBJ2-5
TGTGCCAGCAGCACGACAGGGGGGGAGACCCAGTACTTC
CASSTTGGETQYF
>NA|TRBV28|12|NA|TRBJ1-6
TGTGCCAGCAGTGGAGGGGTGTCACCCCTCCACTTT
CASSGGVSPLHF
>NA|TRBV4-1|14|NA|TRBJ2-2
TGCGCCAGCAGTGGACTAATCCTAGGCGGGGAGCTGTTTTTT
CASSGLILGGELFF
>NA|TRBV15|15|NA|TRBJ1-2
TGTGCCACCAGCAGGGACATGGGGGCGAACTATGGCTACACCTTC
CATSRDMGANYGYTF
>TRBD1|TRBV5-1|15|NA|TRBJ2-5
TGCGCCAGCAGCTTGGGTGGTGGACAGGGTGAGACCCAGTACTTC
CASSLGGGQGETQYF
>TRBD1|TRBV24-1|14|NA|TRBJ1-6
TGTGCCACCAGTGCGGGACAGGGTAATTCACCCCTCCACTTT
CATSAGQGNSPLHF
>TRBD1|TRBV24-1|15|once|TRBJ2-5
TGTGCCACCAGTGAACAGGGGGTTAGGCAAGAGACCCAGTACTTC
CATSEQGVRQETQYF
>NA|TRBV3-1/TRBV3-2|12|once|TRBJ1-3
TGTGCCAGCAGCCTGGTAGGGGGGGACCGATATTTT
CASSLVGGDRYF
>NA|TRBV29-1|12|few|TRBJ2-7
TGCAGCGGGAGGGACAGTAGGTACGAGCAGTACTTC
CSGRDSRYEQYF
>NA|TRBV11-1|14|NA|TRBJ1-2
TGTGCCAGCAGCTTAGCTAGCGGTCGTCTCGGCTACACCTTC
CASSLASGRLGYTF
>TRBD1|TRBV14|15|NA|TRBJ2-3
TGTGCCAGCAGCCTCCGGACAGGGGGCACAGATACGCAGTATTTT
CASSLRTGGTDTQYF
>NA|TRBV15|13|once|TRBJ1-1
TGTGCCACCAGCCCCGCGGGGTCTCCCGAAGCTTTCTTT
CATSPAGSPEAFF
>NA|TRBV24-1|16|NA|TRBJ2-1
TGTGCCACCAGTGACCCACAGGGACCTCTCTACAATGAGCAGTTCTTC
CATSDPQGPLYNEQFF
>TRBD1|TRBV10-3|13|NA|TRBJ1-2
TGTGCCACCCTGGCTCAGGGGGCGGGTGGCTACACCTTC
CATLAQGAGGYTF